These 4 T cell receptor beta chains originate from one sample sequenced in a study of T-cell reconstitution after alpha-beta-depleted transplantation in children (dated by TCRdb to between 2015 and 2016). Preparation of the library involved PCR. Instrument used: Illumina HiSeq 2500. To normalize quantification of the TCRbeta repertoire, the TCR libraries were built with molecular barcoding that relied on unique molecular identifiers. TCRdb redid the processing of the public reads, applying fastp at Q25 and MiXCR, and retained in-frame beta chains. Rows with a matching CDR3 protein are joined into one entry that keeps the most common DNA and genes. This sample has about 510,000 distinct CDR3 sequences in its table, and 11% of those were observed once. The ten most abundant clones make up 14% of the sample. The intended sense of this specimen's treatment or condition label: allogeneic hematopoietic cell transplantation with graft depleted of TCRalphabeta T cells and CD19 B cells.

The material was PBMCs, mostly from graft donor cells, obtained 180 days after TCRalphabeta/CD19-depleted stem cell transplant. These receptors were collected from a female patient under 10 years old who had a stem cell transplant for aplastic anemia, so the T cells may come from the graft donor.

V gene TRBV7-2 combines with J gene TRBJ2-3; perhaps TRBD2 as D (5 bases). The germline CDR1 and CDR2 sequences are SGHTA and FQGNSA. Trimming shortened V by 3 bases and J by 5 bases, and 12 bases separated the two germline ends. This CDR3 has 14 amino acids. CDR3 in amino acids: CASSLDWAIDTQYF. The CDR3, as DNA: TGTGCCAGCAGCTTGGACTGGGCTATAGATACGCAGTATTTT.

In this sample, this clonotype turned up many times. This chain links TRBV6-2 or TRBV6-3 with TRBJ2-5; the D call may be TRBD1 or TRBD2 (5 bases each). V lost 6 bases and J 2 bases, leaving 10 bases between the germline ends. Germline CDR1 MNHEY, CDR2 SVGEGT. This CDR3 is 13 amino acids long. The CDR3 region has the DNA TGTGCCAGCAGGGGACGTAATCAAGAGACCCAGTACTTC. Its translation: CASRGRNQETQYF.

This clonotype was counted at least ten times. The chain carries TRBV5-1 and TRBJ2-3; unclear D gene. Trimming cost V 4 bases and J 0 bases, with 12 bases left between them. Germline V gene sequence: CDR1 SGHRS, CDR2 YFSETQ. The CDR3 contains 15 residues. The CDR3 reads CASSLRAPSTDTQYF. The CDR3 DNA sequence: TGCGCCAGCAGCCTAAGGGCGCCTAGCACAGATACGCAGTATTTT.

The rearrangement uses TRBV5-1 and TRBJ1-3; the D gene is possibly TRBD1 (6 bases). This CDR3 has 17 residues. Trimming cost V 0 bases and J 1 base, with 14 bases left between them. Germline V CDR1 and CDR2: SGHRS, YFSETQ. This CDR3 reads CASSLAYGGSSGNTIYF. As DNA, the CDR3 is TGCGCCAGCAGCTTGGCTTATGGGGGCTCGTCTGGAAACACCATATATTTT. The full variable domain, completed using reference TRBV5-1 and TRBJ1-3, is KAGVTQTPRYLIKTRGQQVTLSCSPISGHRSVSWYQQTPGQGLQFLFEYFSETQRNKGNFPGRFSGRQFSNSRSEMNVSTLELGDSALYLCASSLAYGGSSGNTIYFGEGSWLTVV.